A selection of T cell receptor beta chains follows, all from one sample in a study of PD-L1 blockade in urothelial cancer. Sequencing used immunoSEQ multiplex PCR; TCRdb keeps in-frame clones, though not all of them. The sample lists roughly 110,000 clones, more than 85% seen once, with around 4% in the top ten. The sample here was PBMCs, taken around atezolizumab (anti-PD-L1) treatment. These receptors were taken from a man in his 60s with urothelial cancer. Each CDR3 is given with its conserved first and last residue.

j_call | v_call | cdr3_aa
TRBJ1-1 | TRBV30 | CALGTPSKSEAFF
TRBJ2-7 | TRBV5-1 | CASSSGTATYEQYF
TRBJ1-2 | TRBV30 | CAWTLQGGYGYTF
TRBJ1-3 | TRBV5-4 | CASSLDRSSGNTIYF
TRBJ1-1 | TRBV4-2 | CASSQDAVRENTEAFF
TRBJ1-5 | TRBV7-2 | CASSLGQGNNQPQHF
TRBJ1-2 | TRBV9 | CASSVAGAGAPGYTF
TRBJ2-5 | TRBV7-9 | CASSRGGPEETQYF
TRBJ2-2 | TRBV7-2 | CASSLSQGLGGELFF
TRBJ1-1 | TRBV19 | CASGSLGGEAFF
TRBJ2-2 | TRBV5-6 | CASSLRASGGAGELFF
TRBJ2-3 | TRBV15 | CATSRDRGISDTQYF
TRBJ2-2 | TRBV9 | CASSVGTSGGVRRELFF
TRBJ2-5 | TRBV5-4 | CASSLVFQETQYF
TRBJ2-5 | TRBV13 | CASSYGQQETQYF
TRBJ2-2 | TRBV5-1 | CATHPQGNTGELFF
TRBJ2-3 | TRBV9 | CASSVTGATDTQYF
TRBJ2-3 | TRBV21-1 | CASMSGNTQYF
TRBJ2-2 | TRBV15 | CATSDRANTGELFF
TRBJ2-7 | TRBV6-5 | CATQRDSPYEQYF
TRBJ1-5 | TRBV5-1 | CASSLEAGGDQPQHF
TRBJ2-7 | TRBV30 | CAWSGGQGYEQYF
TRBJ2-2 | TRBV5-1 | CASSFTGGRTGELFF
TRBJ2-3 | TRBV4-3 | CASSQDVLQNTQYF
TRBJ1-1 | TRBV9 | CASSGEGGGTEAFF
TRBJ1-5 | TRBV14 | CASSQGGQVNQPQHF
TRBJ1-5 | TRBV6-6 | CASPWPGGRNQPQHF
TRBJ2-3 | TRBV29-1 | CSVEGRTSTDTQYF
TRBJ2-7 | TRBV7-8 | CASSSDREHEQYF
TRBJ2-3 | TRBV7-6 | CASSSSGRMTDTQYF
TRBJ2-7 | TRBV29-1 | CSVGQGGLGYEQYF
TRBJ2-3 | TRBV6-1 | CASSGGGGSDTQYF
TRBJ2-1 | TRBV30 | CAWNPMQNYNEQFF
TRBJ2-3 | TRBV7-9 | CATNTRSGGASTDTQYF
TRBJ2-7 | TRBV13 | CASSLGTSSYEQYF
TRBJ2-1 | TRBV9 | CASSGIHAGGLAGTVNEQFF
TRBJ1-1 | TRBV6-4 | CASSNRMNTEAFF
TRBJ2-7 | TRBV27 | CASPTPNDRGGEQYF
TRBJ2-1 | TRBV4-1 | CASSQLSGRPYNEQFF
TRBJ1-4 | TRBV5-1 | CASSLQGGATNEKLFF
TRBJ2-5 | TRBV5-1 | CASSIRSQETQYF
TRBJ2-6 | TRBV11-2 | CASSLGTGVTSGANVLTF
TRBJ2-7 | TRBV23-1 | CASSQVSGQGSYEQYF
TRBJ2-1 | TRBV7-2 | CASSWTGVVYNEQFF
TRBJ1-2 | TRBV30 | CAWSVTILYGYTF
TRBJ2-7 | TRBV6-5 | CASRLAGTGAYEQYF
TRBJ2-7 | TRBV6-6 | CASSYPGQGGDEQYF
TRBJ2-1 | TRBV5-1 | CASSSGTSGRVRNEQFF
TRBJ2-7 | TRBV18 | CASSPTSGSYEQYF
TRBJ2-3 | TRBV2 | CASSEGRGPGTDTQYF
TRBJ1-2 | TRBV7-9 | CASSPSGANYGYTF